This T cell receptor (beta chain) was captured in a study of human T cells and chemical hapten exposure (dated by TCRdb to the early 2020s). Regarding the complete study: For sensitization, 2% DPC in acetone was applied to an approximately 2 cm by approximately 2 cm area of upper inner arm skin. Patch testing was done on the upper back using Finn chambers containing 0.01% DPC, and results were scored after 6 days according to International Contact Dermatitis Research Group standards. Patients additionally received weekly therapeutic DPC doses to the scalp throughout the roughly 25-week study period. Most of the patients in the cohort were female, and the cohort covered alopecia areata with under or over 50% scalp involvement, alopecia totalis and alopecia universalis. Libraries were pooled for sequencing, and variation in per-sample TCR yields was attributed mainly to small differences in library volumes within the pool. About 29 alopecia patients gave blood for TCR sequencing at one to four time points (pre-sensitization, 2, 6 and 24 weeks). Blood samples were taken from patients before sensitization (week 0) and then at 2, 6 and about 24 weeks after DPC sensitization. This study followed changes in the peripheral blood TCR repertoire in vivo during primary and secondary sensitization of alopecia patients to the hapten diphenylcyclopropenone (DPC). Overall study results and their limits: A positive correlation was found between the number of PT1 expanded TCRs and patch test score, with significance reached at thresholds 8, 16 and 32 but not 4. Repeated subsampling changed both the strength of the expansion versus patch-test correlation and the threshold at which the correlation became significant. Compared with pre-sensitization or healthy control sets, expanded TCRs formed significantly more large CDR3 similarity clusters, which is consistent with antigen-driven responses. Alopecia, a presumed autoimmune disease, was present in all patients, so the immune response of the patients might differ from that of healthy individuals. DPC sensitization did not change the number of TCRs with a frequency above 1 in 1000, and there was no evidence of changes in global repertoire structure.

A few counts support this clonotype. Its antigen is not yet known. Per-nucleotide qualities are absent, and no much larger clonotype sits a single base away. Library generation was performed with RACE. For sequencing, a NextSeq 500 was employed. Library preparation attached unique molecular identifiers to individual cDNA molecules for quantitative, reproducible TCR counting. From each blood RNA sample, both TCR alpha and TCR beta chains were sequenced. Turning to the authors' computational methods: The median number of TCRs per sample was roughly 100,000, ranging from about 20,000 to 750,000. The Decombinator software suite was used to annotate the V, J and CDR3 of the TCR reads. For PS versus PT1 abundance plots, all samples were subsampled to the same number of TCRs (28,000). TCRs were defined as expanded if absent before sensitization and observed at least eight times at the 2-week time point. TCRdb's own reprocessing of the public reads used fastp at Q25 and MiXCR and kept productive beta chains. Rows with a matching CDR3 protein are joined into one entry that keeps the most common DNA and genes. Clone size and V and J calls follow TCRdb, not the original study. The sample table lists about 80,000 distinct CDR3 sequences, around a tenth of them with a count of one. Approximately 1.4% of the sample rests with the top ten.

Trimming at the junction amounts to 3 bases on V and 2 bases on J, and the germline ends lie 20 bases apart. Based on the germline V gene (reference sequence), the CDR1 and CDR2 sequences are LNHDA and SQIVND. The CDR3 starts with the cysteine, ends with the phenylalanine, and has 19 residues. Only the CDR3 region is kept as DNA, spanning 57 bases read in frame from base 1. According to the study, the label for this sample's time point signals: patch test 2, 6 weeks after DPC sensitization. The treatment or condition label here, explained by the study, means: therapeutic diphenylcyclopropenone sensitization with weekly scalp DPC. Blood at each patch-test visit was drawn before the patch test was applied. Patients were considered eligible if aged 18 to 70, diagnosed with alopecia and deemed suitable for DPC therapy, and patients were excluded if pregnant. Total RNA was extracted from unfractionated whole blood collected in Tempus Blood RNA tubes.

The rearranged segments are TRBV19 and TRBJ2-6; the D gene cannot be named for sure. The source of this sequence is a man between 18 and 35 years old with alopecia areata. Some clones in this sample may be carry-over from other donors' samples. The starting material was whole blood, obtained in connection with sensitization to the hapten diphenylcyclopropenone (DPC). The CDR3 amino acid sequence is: CASSIRLGTDSTGANVLTF. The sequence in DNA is TGTGCCAGTAGTATCCGTTTAGGTACAGATTCCACTGGGGCCAACGTCCTGACTTTC.